These 15 T cell receptor beta chains came from one sample sequenced in a study of regulatory T cells in long-lasting Graves disease. TCR beta libraries were built with iRepertoire HTBI primers and Arm-PCR of CDR3 regions. MiXCR was run by TCRdb on the multiplex PCR reads, yielding one entry per CDR3 protein. The data show fewer than 450,000 distinct CDR3 sequences, around 16% seen once. Described time point: newly diagnosed GD, antithyroid drugs for less than 3 months. Extracted PBMC RNA gave rise to the TCR library. These same records also appear under a second study, on T cells in Graves' hyperthyroidism and ophthalmopathy.

Material: peripheral blood mononuclear cells (PBMCs), obtained at new diagnosis, from a patient treated with antithyroid drugs. Source of these receptors: a woman aged 40-49 years with Graves disease.

The V call is TRBV9, the J call TRBJ2-3; 11 bases agree with TRBD2. Germline V gives CDR1 SGDLS, CDR2 YYNGEE. The CDR3 consists of 16 residues. With 0 bases clipped from V and 5 bases from J, the junction kept 5 bases outside the gene matches. This CDR3 reads CASSVGLAGGGDTQYF. CDR3 DNA: TGTGCCAGCAGCGTAGGGCTAGCGGGAGGCGGAGATACGCAGTATTTT.

This chain connects TRBV6-2 or TRBV6-3 to TRBJ2-2, with D uncertain. Germline CDR1 is MNHEY and CDR2 is SVGEGT. V lost 0 bases and J lost 0, with 8 bases in between. This CDR3 has 16 residues. The CDR3 protein is CASSYSATANTGELFF. The CDR3 bases are TGTGCCAGCAGTTACTCGGCTACTGCGAACACCGGGGAGCTGTTTTTT.

Details on this clonotype: This sequence is one base from a far larger clone and is likely a read error. The final CDR3 position lacks the conserved phenylalanine or tryptophan, pointing to a likely read error. J is TRBJ2-7 and V is TRBV7-8; 8 bases are shared with TRBD1. Trimming removed 7 bases from V and 5 bases from J; junction bases left unmatched: 10. The CDR3 sequence is 14 residues long. From germline, CDR1 is SGHVS and CDR2 FQNEAQ. CDR3 loop: CASINWDRPDEQYL. For the CDR3, the DNA is TGTGCCAGCATCAACTGGGACAGGCCCGACGAGCAGTACCTC.

This clonotype was recorded at least ten times. The CDR3 region has the DNA TGCAGTGCTATAAGACAGGGAACAGGATCACCCCTCCACTTT. This gives the protein CSAIRQGTGSPLHF. This sequence joins TRBV20-1 and TRBJ1-6, with 7 bases fitting TRBD1. Per the germline V gene, CDR1 is DFQATT and CDR2 is SNEGSKA (reference sequence). V lost 4 bases, J lost 10 bases, and 10 bases stayed unmatched. The CDR3 loop spans 14 amino acids.

This clonotype was detected only a few times. This sequence joins TRBV9 and TRBJ2-7, with 8 nucleotides matching TRBD1. J was trimmed by 4 bases and V by 0 bases; bases with no gene match: 12. The CDR3 consists of 17 residues. Germline V gene lookup returns CDR1 SGDLS and CDR2 YYNGEE. CDR3 sequence: CASSVGAGGDIDYEQYF. CDR3 sequence (DNA): TGTGCCAGCAGCGTAGGGGCAGGGGGCGACATAGATTACGAGCAGTACTTC.

Many counts were recorded for this clonotype. The V and J genes are TRBV12-3 or TRBV12-4 and TRBJ1-2, with 11 bases identical to TRBD1. CDR3 size: 16 residues. V lost 2 bases and J lost 7; bases outside the gene matches: 9. CDR3 loop: CASSLILGQGAGGYTF. As DNA, the CDR3 is TGTGCCAGCAGTTTAATACTTGGACAGGGGGCTGGTGGCTACACCTTC.

This clonotype appeared a few times. The J gene is TRBJ1-5, the V gene TRBV7-2, with D perhaps TRBD1 (5 bases). In germline, CDR1 is SGHTA, CDR2 FQGNSA. V lost 1 base to trimming and J lost 0 bases, with 13 bases between them. CDR3 length: 17 amino acids. CDR3 DNA sequence: TGTGCCAGCAGCTTAGGGGGTGGGGGTCGTAGCAATCAGCCCCAGCATTTT. It encodes CASSLGGGGRSNQPQHF. Full variable domain (missing parts from reference TRBV7-2 and TRBJ1-5): GAGVSQSPSNKVTEKGKDVELRCDPISGHTALYWYRQSLGQGLEFLIYFQGNSAPDKSGLPSDRFSAERTGGSVSTLTIQRTQQEDSAVYLCASSLGGGGRSNQPQHFGDGTRLSIL.

This clonotype was counted many times. V and J are TRBV2 and TRBJ2-3; 9 positions agree with TRBD2. V trimming: 3 bases; J trimming: 1 base; junction bases outside the gene matches: 11. The CDR3 has 18 amino acids. Germline loops: CDR1 SNHLY, CDR2 FYNNEI. CDR3 amino acids: CASSDVIQREAGTDTQYF. The CDR3 nucleotides are TGTGCCAGCAGTGACGTAATCCAGCGGGAGGCGGGCACAGATACGCAGTATTTT.

This clonotype was seen a few times. This chain uses TRBV7-8 with TRBJ1-5; no clear D gene. Germline V gene sequence: CDR1 SGHVS, CDR2 FQNEAQ. CDR3 length: 15 amino acids. V was shortened by 1 base and J by 5 bases, with 12 bases between the two germline ends. The CDR3 loop reads CASSLGRSRDQPQHF. The CDR3, as DNA: TGTGCCAGCAGCTTAGGTAGGAGTAGGGATCAGCCCCAGCATTTT.

This clonotype has a count of ten or more. The rearrangement uses TRBV12-3 or TRBV12-4 and TRBJ2-7; D unclear. Trimming cost V 7 bases and J 0 bases, with 10 bases left between them. The CDR3 has 13 residues. The CDR3 region has the DNA TGTGCCAGCACCTACGGTAGCTCCTACGAGCAGTACTTC. This translates into CASTYGSSYEQYF.

This chain links TRBV6-5 with TRBJ2-2, with 10 bases matching TRBD2. Germline CDR1 is MNHEY and CDR2 is SVGAGI. This CDR3 is built from 17 residues. The junction had 9 bases not matched to a gene; V was cut back by 2 bases and J by 6 bases. The CDR3 here is CASSYAGLAGVSGELFF. The DNA of the CDR3 is TGTGCCAGCAGTTACGCAGGTCTAGCGGGAGTATCCGGGGAGCTGTTTTTT.

The V call is TRBV5-1, the J call TRBJ2-1; 7 bases match TRBD2. The V and J ends lost 4 bases and 4 bases, in that order; junction bases with no gene match: 11. CDR3 length: 16 residues. Germline CDR1 is SGHRS and CDR2 is YFSETQ. In DNA form, the CDR3 reads TGCGCCAGCAGCCCTTTTGGGGCGGGAGCTTACAATGAGCAGTTCTTC. As protein: CASSPFGAGAYNEQFF.

At least ten counts were recorded for this clonotype. The gene calls are TRBV7-2 and TRBJ2-1, with TRBD2 matching 9 bases. CDR3 length: 18 residues. CDR1 is SGHTA, CDR2 FQGNSA, per germline. V was clipped by 1 base and J by 7 bases; unmatched bases: 14. The CDR3: CASSLVEGDLAGWNEQFF. The CDR3 DNA follows: TGTGCCAGCAGCTTAGTAGAGGGGGACCTAGCGGGATGGAATGAGCAGTTCTTC.

This clonotype showed up many times. The genes are TRBV28 and TRBJ1-5, with D possibly TRBD1 on 5 matching bases. Germline V gives CDR1 MDHEN, CDR2 SYDVKM. V was pared by 4 bases and J by 5 bases, with 15 bases between. The CDR3 has 15 residues. The CDR3 here is CASSSQQGFHQPQHF. Written as DNA, the CDR3 is TGTGCCAGCAGTTCCCAGCAGGGTTTCCATCAGCCCCAGCATTTT.

There are many counts of this clonotype. The chain couples TRBV20-1 to TRBJ2-7, with 7 bases matching TRBD1. The CDR3 contains 14 residues. Trimming took 6 bases from V and 3 from J; bases not matched to a gene: 11. From germline, CDR1 is DFQATT and CDR2 SNEGSKA (reference sequence). The CDR3 DNA follows: TGCAGTGCAGTGACAGGGAGAAACGTCTACGAGCAGTACTTC. It specifies CSAVTGRNVYEQYF.